This TCR beta chain was captured in a study of cytomegalovirus exposure and HLA in healthy donors. On this clone: The antigen remains undetermined.

Overall study results and limits: Rates of TCR association differed by HLA locus in a later analysis, with DRB1 highest and HLA-C lowest. Researchers reported in a later analysis that a missense DCLRE1C variant was tied to TCR beta V- and J-gene trimming. The study designated 150 or so TCR beta chains cytomegalovirus-associated. Reports state that TCR beta sequences accurately predicted most subjects' HLA-A and HLA-B alleles.

The PCR used 60 Vbeta and 13 Jbeta primers. The table came from immunoSEQ multiplex PCR; TCRdb's copy has only in-frame clones and leaves some out. This specimen shows fewer than 70,000 clones; the ten leading clones hold less than 6%. Sequences were obtained from PBMCs. The clonotype was recovered from a young man in good health and CMV-seropositive.

CDR3 sequence reads: CASSEPGQGFGGELFF. The DNA for the CDR3 is TGTGCCAGCAGTGAACCGGGACAGGGATTTGGCGGGGAGCTGTTTTTT. The chain has TRBV6-1 and TRBJ2-2; 9 nucleotides line up with TRBD1. The CDR3 spans 16 residues. CDR1 is MNHNS and CDR2 is SASEGT in the germline V gene. Losses at the gene ends were 2 bases for V and 7 bases for J; bases not matched to a gene: 8.